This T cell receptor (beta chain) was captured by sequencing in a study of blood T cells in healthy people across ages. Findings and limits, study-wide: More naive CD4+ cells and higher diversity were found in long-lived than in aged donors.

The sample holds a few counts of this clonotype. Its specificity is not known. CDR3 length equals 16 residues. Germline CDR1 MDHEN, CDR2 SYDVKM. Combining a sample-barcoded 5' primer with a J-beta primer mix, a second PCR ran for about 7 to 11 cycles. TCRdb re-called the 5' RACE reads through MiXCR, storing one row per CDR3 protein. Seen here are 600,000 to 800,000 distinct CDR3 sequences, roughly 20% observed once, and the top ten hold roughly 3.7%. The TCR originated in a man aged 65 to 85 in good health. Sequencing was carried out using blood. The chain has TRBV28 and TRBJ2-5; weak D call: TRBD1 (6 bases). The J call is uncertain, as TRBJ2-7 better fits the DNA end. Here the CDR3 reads CASSLRDSGDRDEQYF. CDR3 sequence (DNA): TGTGCCAGCAGTTTAAGAGATTCAGGGGACCGGGACGAGCAGTACTTC.